A single sample gave rise to the 28 T cell receptor beta chains below, sequenced in a study of metastatic and nonmetastatic thyroid tumors. From the PCR reads, TCRdb re-called clones with MiXCR. The sample contains about 93,000 clones, over 9.5% of which appear only once. No patient had received any treatment before thyroid surgery. Source material: blood. Receptor source: a female donor with papillary thyroid cancer or a benign thyroid nodule (not recorded which). Some clones in this sample may be carry-over from other donors' samples.

This clone was observed once. CDR3: CAWRAAPGNTIYF. In DNA form, the CDR3 reads TGTGCCTGGAGAGCTGCCCCTGGAAACACCATATATTTT. This chain uses TRBV30 with TRBJ1-3; D unclear. This CDR3 spans 13 amino acids. CDR1 is GTSNPN and CDR2 is SVGIG in the germline V gene (reference sequence). V was trimmed by 3 bases and J by 2 bases, leaving 8 bases between them.

The chain links TRBV20-1 to TRBJ1-5; D is ambiguous. Trimming took off 2 bases at V and 4 bases at J, with 9 bases between the two ends. The CDR3 loop spans 13 amino acids. CDR1 and CDR2 from the germline V gene are DFQATT and SNEGSKA (reference sequence). The CDR3 spells CSARQHVNQPQHF. The DNA of the CDR3 is TGCAGTGCTAGACAGCATGTGAATCAGCCCCAGCATTTT.

This clone occurred a few times. V usage is TRBV5-4 and J usage is TRBJ2-5; no definite D call. The germline gives CDR1 SGHNT, CDR2 YYREEE (reference sequence). The CDR3 contains 12 residues. Trimming cost V 0 bases and J 5 bases, with 5 bases left between them. CDR3 sequence (DNA): TGTGCCAGCAGCTTGGGAACTGAGACCCAGTACTTC. Its translation is CASSLGTETQYF.

This clone appeared many times. One junction end disagrees with the germline gene, perhaps due to a read error. The chain joins TRBV11-2 to TRBJ2-1, with D possibly TRBD2 on 6 matching bases. The CDR3 has 11 residues. Germline CDR1 is SGHAT and CDR2 is FQNNGV. The chain's CDR3 is CASSAASEQSF. The CDR3 DNA follows: TGTGCCAGCAGCGCCGCTAGCGAACAAAGCTTC.

This clone was counted at least ten times. The chain uses TRBV13 and TRBJ1-3; D is undetermined. Germline V gene lookup returns CDR1 PRHDT and CDR2 FYEKMQ (reference sequence). Trimming removed 2 bases from V and 0 bases from J, with 5 bases in between. The CDR3 is 14 amino acids. CDR3 bases: TGTGCCAGCAGCTTATCGAGCTCTGGAAACACCATATATTTT. Protein: CASSLSSSGNTIYF. Using reference TRBV13 and TRBJ1-3 for the parts outside the CDR3, the full variable domain is AAGVIQSPRHLIKEKRETATLKCYPIPRHDTVYWYQQGPGQDPQFLISFYEKMQSDKGSIPDRFSAQQFSDYHSELNMSSLELGDSALYFCASSLSSSGNTIYFGEGSWLTVV.

This clone has a count of ten or more. The V call is TRBV11-3, the J call TRBJ2-1; 10 nucleotides agree with TRBD2. The CDR3 consists of 16 residues. Trimming cost V 5 bases and J 6 bases; bases outside gene matches: 10. CDR1 and CDR2 from the germline V gene are SGHNT and YENEEA. In DNA form, the CDR3 reads TGTGCCAGCAGCACTTTAGCGGGAGGTAGAAGCAATGAGCAGTTCTTC. This codes for CASSTLAGGRSNEQFF.

There are many counts of this clone. V gene TRBV4-2 combines with J gene TRBJ2-7, with D uncertain. V lost 4 bases, J lost 0 bases, and 10 bases lay in between. The CDR3 has 14 residues. Germline CDR1 reads LGHNA; CDR2 reads YNFKEQ. CDR3 sequence (DNA): TGTGCCAGCAGCCCGACGAAGAGCTCCTACGAGCAGTACTTC. Its translation is CASSPTKSSYEQYF.

The chain has TRBV11-2 and TRBJ1-6; D is perhaps TRBD1 (5 bases). The CDR3 totals 16 residues. Germline V CDR1 and CDR2: SGHAT, FQNNGV. The germline V and J ends were trimmed by 4 bases and 8 bases, with 18 bases remaining between them. CDR3 sequence: CASSSGSGVGDSPLHF. CDR3 in DNA: TGTGCCAGCAGCTCAGGTTCGGGGGTGGGGGATTCACCCCTCCACTTT.

This clone has a count of ten or more. The chain recombines TRBV12-3 or TRBV12-4 with TRBJ2-1, with unresolved D. The CDR3 has 15 amino acids. Trimming cost V 6 bases and J 3 bases, with 15 bases left between them. CDR3 in DNA: TGTGCCAGCAGCCACGCTTTAAACCTCTACAATGAGCAGTTCTTC. Translation: CASSHALNLYNEQFF.

This chain uses TRBV24-1 with TRBJ2-5, with 7 bases identical to TRBD1. CDR3 length: 15 amino acids. The V segment lost 7 bases and the J segment 5 bases; nucleotides outside the gene matches: 12. Germline-derived CDR1 and CDR2 are KGHDR and SFDVKD. The CDR3 is CATSRQGGSAETQYF. The CDR3, as DNA: TGTGCCACCAGCCGACAGGGTGGGTCCGCGGAGACCCAGTACTTC.

This clone was seen repeatedly, ten times or more. The V gene is TRBV4-2, the J gene TRBJ2-5; D is possibly TRBD2 (6 bases). V was pared by 1 base and J by 1 base, with 7 bases between. This CDR3 contains 14 residues. Looked up from germline, CDR1 is LGHNA and CDR2 is YNFKEQ. This chain's CDR3 is CASSQGTTQETQYF. The DNA for the CDR3 is TGTGCCAGCAGCCAAGGGACTACCCAAGAGACCCAGTACTTC.

This clone was seen a handful of times. This chain links TRBV28 with TRBJ2-7, with D perhaps being TRBD1 or TRBD2 (6 bases each). The CDR3 length is 14 residues. V lost 7 bases and J lost 1, with 14 bases in between. CDR1 MDHEN and CDR2 SYDVKM come from the germline V gene. This CDR3 reads CASTLRGDSYEQYF. The CDR3, as DNA: TGTGCCAGCACCTTAAGGGGGGATTCCTACGAGCAGTACTTC. Using reference TRBV28 and TRBJ2-7 for the parts outside the CDR3, the full variable domain is DVKVTQSSRYLVKRTGEKVFLECVQDMDHENMFWYRQDPGLGLRLIYFSYDVKMKEKGDIPEGYSVSREKKERFSLILESASTNQTSMYLCASTLRGDSYEQYFGPGTRLTVT.

This clone came up many times. The genes are TRBV30 and TRBJ1-6; D gene unclear. The V end was cut by 5 bases, the J end by 0 bases, with 5 bases between. CDR3 length equals 13 residues. Germline V CDR1 and CDR2: GTSNPN, SVGIG (reference sequence). The CDR3 sequence: CAWESSYNSPLHF. Written as DNA, the CDR3 is TGTGCCTGGGAGAGCTCCTATAATTCACCCCTCCACTTT. Drawing the rest from reference TRBV30 and TRBJ1-6, the complete variable domain is SQTIHQWPATLVQPVGSPLSLECTVEGTSNPNLYWYRQAAGRGLQLLFYSVGIGQISSEVPQNLSASRPQDRQFILSSKKLLLSDSGFYLCAWESSYNSPLHFGNGTRLTVT.

This clone came up many times. This chain links TRBV4-1 with TRBJ1-4; unclear D gene. Per the germline V gene, CDR1 is MGHRA and CDR2 is YSYEKL. The CDR3 contains 15 residues. The V end lost 0 bases, the J end lost 4 bases, and 9 bases lay between the germline ends. The CDR3 DNA sequence: TGCGCCAGCAGCCAAGATCGGACGGGTAATGAAAAACTGTTTTTT. Translation: CASSQDRTGNEKLFF.

There are many counts of this clone. Other DNA sequences from this sample encode an identical CDR3 as well. The chain joins TRBV5-1 to TRBJ2-2; D possibly corresponds to TRBD2 (5 bases). Germline V gene data show CDR1 as SGHRS and CDR2 as YFSETQ. CDR3 length equals 15 residues. V dropped 4 bases and J dropped 0 bases, with 10 bases sitting between them. Here the CDR3 reads CASSTTTANTGELFF. For the CDR3, the DNA is TGCGCCAGCAGCACGACTACAGCGAACACCGGGGAGCTGTTTTTT.

This clone was recorded at least ten times. The rearrangement uses TRBV27 and TRBJ1-5, with 9 bases identical to TRBD1. With 5 bases clipped from V and 3 bases from J, the junction kept 5 bases outside the gene matches. The germline V gene has CDR1 MNHEY and CDR2 SMNVEV (reference sequence). The CDR3 totals 15 residues. The CDR3 sequence is CASSLGQGLNQPQHF. In DNA, the CDR3 is TGTGCCAGCAGTCTGGGACAGGGCCTCAATCAGCCCCAGCATTTT.

This clone was detected ten times or more. The chain is built from TRBV2 and TRBJ2-3; D is undetermined. Germline values: CDR1 SNHLY, CDR2 FYNNEI. The CDR3 has 13 residues. V was pared by 4 bases and J by 2 bases, with 7 bases between. As DNA, the CDR3 is TGTGCCAGCAGTGTTTGGCCCACAGATACGCAGTATTTT. Amino acids: CASSVWPTDTQYF.

This clone was seen at least ten times. The CDR3 loop is CATSRDRGYGEKLFF. CDR3 in DNA: TGTGCCACCAGCAGAGACAGGGGTTATGGTGAAAAACTGTTTTTT. The chain employs TRBV15 and TRBJ1-4; possibly TRBD1 for D (6 bases). Between the trimmed V and J ends, which lost 0 bases and 7 bases, there was a span of 12 bases. Germline V lookup: CDR1 LNHNV, CDR2 YYDKDF (reference sequence). The CDR3 runs 15 residues.

At least ten counts were recorded for this clone. In DNA form, the CDR3 reads TGTGCCAGCTCAACTAGCGGGAGCTCCTACGAGCAGTACTTC. Its protein product is CASSTSGSSYEQYF. The chain carries TRBV18 and TRBJ2-7, with 11 positions matching TRBD2. The trim removed 5 bases at V and 0 bases at J, leaving 0 bases unmatched. This CDR3 region has 14 residues. CDR1 KGHSH and CDR2 LQKENI come from the germline V gene.

This clone was observed at least ten times. The chain has TRBV9 and TRBJ1-2; tentatively, D is TRBD1 (5 bases). Germline V gene lookup returns CDR1 SGDLS and CDR2 YYNGEE. The V end was cut by 3 bases, the J end by 3 bases, with 21 bases between. The CDR3 is 17 amino acids. The CDR3 here is CASSGLGTLGHYYGYTF. CDR3 in DNA: TGTGCCAGCAGCGGTCTCGGGACCCTCGGTCACTACTATGGCTACACCTTC.

This clone was seen at least ten times. The rearrangement links TRBV2 to TRBJ2-3, with D possibly TRBD2 on 5 matching bases. The ends were cut back, 1 base at V and 6 bases at J, with 14 bases in the middle. Germline V CDR1 and CDR2: SNHLY, FYNNEI. The CDR3 is made up of 15 amino acids. For the CDR3, the DNA is TGTGCCAGCAGTGAAGACGGCGGGCCCTCGGATACGCAGTATTTT. This codes for CASSEDGGPSDTQYF.

This clone was seen repeatedly, ten times or more. The chain couples TRBV7-3 to TRBJ2-1, with TRBD1 identical over 9 bases. The CDR3 is 17 residues long. The trim removed 1 base at V and 8 bases at J, leaving 12 bases unmatched. Germline V gene data show CDR1 as SGHTA and CDR2 as FQGTGA. The CDR3 DNA sequence: TGTGCCAGCAGCTTAAGATATCGGGACAGGGATGGAGATGAGCAGTTCTTC. Protein: CASSLRYRDRDGDEQFF.

This clone appeared many times. V gene TRBV12-3 or TRBV12-4 combines with J gene TRBJ1-4, with 7 bases matching TRBD1. Losses at the gene ends were 5 bases for V and 5 bases for J; bases not matched to a gene: 5. The CDR3 sequence is 14 residues long. This CDR3 is CASSEGGGNEKLFF. The CDR3 DNA follows: TGTGCCAGCAGTGAAGGGGGCGGGAATGAAAAACTGTTTTTT.

Many counts were recorded for this clone. V usage is TRBV6-2 or TRBV6-3 and J usage is TRBJ2-1; 7 nucleotides align to TRBD2. The germline V gene has CDR1 MNHEY and CDR2 SVGEGT. This CDR3 is built from 17 residues. V dropped 5 bases and J dropped 4; count of bases not matched to a gene: 14. The CDR3 sequence is CASSPGWREKKYNEQFF. DNA for the CDR3: TGTGCCAGCAGTCCCGGGTGGCGGGAGAAAAAATACAATGAGCAGTTCTTC.

The sample holds many counts of this clone. The CDR3 region is CSVSGFYNEQFF. CDR3 bases: TGCAGCGTTAGCGGGTTTTACAATGAGCAGTTCTTC. The chain employs TRBV29-1 and TRBJ2-1; tentatively, D is TRBD2 (6 bases). Germline V lookup: CDR1 SQVTM, CDR2 ANQGSEA. V was trimmed by 5 bases and J by 4 bases, leaving 9 bases between them. CDR3 length: 12 amino acids.

This clone was recorded many times. J is TRBJ2-3 and V is TRBV6-1; no firm D call. This CDR3 comprises 13 residues. Trimming removed 7 bases at V and 0 bases at J, with 8 bases between. Germline CDR1 MNHNS, CDR2 SASEGT. CDR3: CASTSVSTDTQYF. The CDR3 nucleotides read TGTGCCAGCACAAGTGTGAGCACAGATACGCAGTATTTT.

This clone was counted many times. The chain recombines TRBV20-1 with TRBJ1-2, with 7 bases that match TRBD1. The CDR3 is made up of 13 amino acids. V gave up 7 bases and J gave up 5 bases; unmatched junction bases: 10. Germline V gene sequence: CDR1 DFQATT, CDR2 SNEGSKA (reference sequence). CDR3 nucleotide sequence: TGCAGTGGGTACTCAGGGGGGCCTTATGGCTACACCTTC. It encodes CSGYSGGPYGYTF.

The genes are TRBV6-5 and TRBJ2-1; D is unresolved. Germline lookup yields CDR1 MNHEY and CDR2 SVGAGI. The CDR3 contains 12 residues. The V gene lost 6 bases and the J gene lost 8 bases, with 11 bases spanning the gap. The CDR3 sequence is CASSLIGYEQFF. For the CDR3, the DNA is TGTGCCAGCAGCTTAATTGGCTATGAGCAGTTCTTC.